This entry lists 8 T cell receptor beta chains sequenced from one sample in a study of blood T cells in healthy people across ages. A second about 7 to 12 cycle PCR used barcoded and J-beta primers. Each CDR3 protein gets one entry after TCRdb re-called the 5' RACE reads with MiXCR. The sample lists 700,000 to 850,000 distinct CDR3 sequences, roughly 34% occurring once. Sequencing used blood. The receptors originated from a man aged 18 to 29 in good health.

About this clonotype itself: A read error may explain this, as a much larger clone is one base away. The chain carries TRBV28 and TRBJ2-3, with TRBD1 matching over 7 bases. Per the germline V gene, CDR1 is MDHEN and CDR2 is SYDVKM. There are 15 residues in the CDR3. Losses at the gene ends were 4 bases for V and 1 base for J; bases not matched to a gene: 5. The CDR3 nucleotides read TGTGCCAGCAGTTCCCCGGGACAGCGCACAGATACGCAGTATTTT. Amino acid sequence: CASSSPGQRTDTQYF.

The chain is built from TRBV20-1 and TRBJ2-4, with 9 bases identical to TRBD2. This CDR3 is built from 15 residues. Unmatched junction bases numbered 10, after V lost 3 bases and J lost 7 bases. Germline CDR1 and CDR2: DFQATT and SNEGSKA (reference sequence). The chain's CDR3 is CSARDPGAGGNIQYF. CDR3 DNA: TGCAGTGCTAGGGACCCTGGAGCGGGGGGCAACATTCAGTACTTC.

The DNA of the CDR3 is TGTGCCAGCAGCGCGACCAATCAGCCCCAGCATTTT. This sequence encodes CASSATNQPQHF. The rearrangement joins TRBV7-2 to TRBJ1-5; no clear D gene. The CDR3 has 12 amino acids. The V and J ends lost 5 bases and 3 bases respectively, with 5 bases between them. In germline, CDR1 is SGHTA, CDR2 FQGNSA. Supplemented by reference TRBV7-2 and TRBJ1-5, the full variable domain reads GAGVSQSPSNKVTEKGKDVELRCDPISGHTALYWYRQSLGQGLEFLIYFQGNSAPDKSGLPSDRFSAERTGGSVSTLTIQRTQQEDSAVYLCASSATNQPQHFGDGTRLSIL.

This clonotype has more than one count but fewer than ten. The chain carries TRBV4-3 and TRBJ2-1, with 8 bases that match TRBD1. The CDR3 covers 15 residues. The junction had 7 bases not matched to a gene; V was cut back by 4 bases and J by 5 bases. Germline V gene sequence: CDR1 LGHNA, CDR2 YSLEER. CDR3 amino acids: CASSLLTGADNEQFF. In nucleotides, the CDR3 is TGCGCCAGCAGCCTCCTGACAGGGGCGGACAATGAGCAGTTCTTC.

This clonotype was detected many times. V gene TRBV4-3 combines with J gene TRBJ2-7; 7 bases line up with TRBD1. The CDR3 has 13 amino acids. Germline V lookup: CDR1 LGHNA, CDR2 YSLEER. V trimming: 2 bases; J trimming: 3 bases; junction bases outside the gene matches: 1. CDR3: CASSQRQGYEQYF. The CDR3 DNA reads TGCGCCAGCAGCCAACGACAGGGCTACGAGCAGTACTTC.

This clonotype has a handful of counts. The chain joins TRBV14 to TRBJ1-5; no reliable D call. CDR3 length equals 14 residues. Trimming took off 0 bases at V and 5 bases at J, with 8 bases between the two ends. Germline loops: CDR1 SGHDN, CDR2 FVKESK. CDR3 sequence reads: CASSQERWDQPQHF. The CDR3 coding sequence is TGTGCCAGCAGCCAAGAGCGATGGGATCAGCCCCAGCATTTT. The variable domain in full, with the rest retrieved from reference TRBV14 and TRBJ1-5, is EAGVTQFPSHSVIEKGQTVTLRCDPISGHDNLYWYRRVMGKEIKFLLHFVKESKQDESGMPNNRFLAERTGGTYSTLKVQPAELEDSGVYFCASSQERWDQPQHFGDGTRLSIL.

Only a few counts were recorded for this clonotype. V usage is TRBV20-1 and J usage is TRBJ2-7; D is perhaps TRBD2 (6 bases). The CDR3 length is 13 residues. Germline V gene lookup returns CDR1 DFQATT and CDR2 SNEGSKA (reference sequence). V dropped 6 bases and J dropped 3 bases, with 15 bases sitting between them. CDR3 coding DNA: TGCAGTGCCCGGGGGTCCGCGATCTACGAGCAGTACTTC. The encoded protein is CSARGSAIYEQYF.

The CDR3 loop is CASSFRQGMRQISGANVLTF. The CDR3 DNA reads TGCGCCAGCAGCTTCCGACAGGGGATGCGCCAGATTTCTGGGGCCAACGTCCTGACTTTC. The chain combines TRBV5-1 with TRBJ2-6, with TRBD1 matching 8 bases. CDR1 and CDR2 (germline): SGHRS, YFSETQ. The CDR3 length is 20 residues. V trimming: 2 bases; J trimming: 1 base; junction bases outside the gene matches: 14. The full variable domain, completed using reference TRBV5-1 and TRBJ2-6, is KAGVTQTPRYLIKTRGQQVTLSCSPISGHRSVSWYQQTPGQGLQFLFEYFSETQRNKGNFPGRFSGRQFSNSRSEMNVSTLELGDSALYLCASSFRQGMRQISGANVLTFGAGSRLTVL.